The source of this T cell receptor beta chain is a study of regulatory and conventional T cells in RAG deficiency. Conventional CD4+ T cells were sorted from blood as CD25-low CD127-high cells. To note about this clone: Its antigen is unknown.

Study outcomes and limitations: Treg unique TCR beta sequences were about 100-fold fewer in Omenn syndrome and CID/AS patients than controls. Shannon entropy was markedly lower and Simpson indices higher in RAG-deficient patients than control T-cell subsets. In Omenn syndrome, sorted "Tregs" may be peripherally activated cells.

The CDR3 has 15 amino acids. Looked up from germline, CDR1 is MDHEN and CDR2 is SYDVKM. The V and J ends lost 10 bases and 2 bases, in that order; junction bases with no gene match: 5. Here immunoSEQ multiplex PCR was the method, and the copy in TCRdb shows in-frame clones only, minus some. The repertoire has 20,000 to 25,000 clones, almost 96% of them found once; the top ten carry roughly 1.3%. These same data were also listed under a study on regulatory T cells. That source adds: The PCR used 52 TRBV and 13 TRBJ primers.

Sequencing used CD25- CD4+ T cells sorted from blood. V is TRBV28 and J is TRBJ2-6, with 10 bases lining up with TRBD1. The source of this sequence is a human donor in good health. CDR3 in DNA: TGTGCCATCGCCGGGACAGGGGCTGGGGCCAACGTCCTGACTTTC. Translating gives CAIAGTGAGANVLTF.